The text below deals with one T cell receptor (beta chain). Antigen specificity is unknown. This CDR3 spans 17 amino acids. Treatment: randomized to nivolumab then ipilimumab (arm A) or the reverse (arm B). The data stem from a study of sequential checkpoint blockade in melanoma. As for the study in general: Both treatment sequences were followed by maintenance nivolumab. Some 22 patients had tumor biopsies before treatment and at week 13. Whole-study findings and limits: Tumor T-cell fraction and clonality correlated with PD-L1 and CD8+ counts.

The method was immunoSEQ multiplex PCR; TCRdb's version includes in-frame clones alone and lacks a portion of them. This sample has around 4,000 clones, with roughly a fifth found just once. This chain connects TRBV1 to TRBJ1-6; the table gives TRBD1 as D, unverified against the DNA. TRBV1 is deemed a pseudogene. This sequence originates from a human patient with melanoma. Some clones in this sample may be carry-over from other donors' samples. The material was tumor tissue (inferred from file names), obtained from a patient given nivolumab and ipilimumab in sequence. The CDR3 DNA sequence: TGCGCCAGCAGCCAAGCAGGGATCAGCTCCTATAATTCACCCCTCCACTTT. Its translation is CASSQAGISSYNSPLHF.